This is a list of T cell receptor beta chains from one sample in a study of CD8+ T cells in alopecia areata. Assay: immunoSEQ multiplex PCR; the TCRdb copy retains only in-frame clones and omits some. Here the sample spans more than 90,000 clones, roughly 63% being singletons. Sequenced here: CD8+ T cells sorted from blood, sampled at week 4, from a patient treated with tofacitinib. These receptors were taken from a human donor with alopecia areata. CDR3s include the opening cysteine and the closing phenylalanine or tryptophan. D genes are given only for firm matches. Clone size is not always given. Where it is, it says once, few, many or a class for expanded clones.

J gene: TRBJ2-3; D gene: NA; V gene: TRBV7-3; clone size: NA; CDR3 DNA: TGTGCCAGCAGCCCGACACCTCAAGGGGGTACGCAGTATTTT; CDR3 protein: CASSPTPQGGTQYF
J gene: TRBJ2-2; D gene: NA; V gene: TRBV4-1; clone size: NA; CDR3 DNA: TGCGCCAGCAGCCTAAACGGGGGAGGAGACACCGGGAAGCTGTTTTTT; CDR3 protein: CASSLNGGGDTGKLFF
J gene: TRBJ2-1; D gene: NA; V gene: TRBV7-6; clone size: few; CDR3 DNA: TGTGCCAGCAGAAAGGGCCTAGAACAGTTCTTC; CDR3 protein: CASRKGLEQFF
J gene: TRBJ2-7; D gene: NA; V gene: TRBV5-6; clone size: NA; CDR3 DNA: TGTGCCAGCAGCTTGGACCGGATAGCGCAGTACTTC; CDR3 protein: CASSLDRIAQYF
J gene: TRBJ2-2; D gene: TRBD1; V gene: TRBV19; clone size: NA; CDR3 DNA: TGTGCCAGTACCCGGGACAGATATTCGAACACCGGGGAGCTGTTTTTT; CDR3 protein: CASTRDRYSNTGELFF
J gene: TRBJ1-6; D gene: TRBD1; V gene: TRBV30; clone size: NA; CDR3 DNA: TGTGCCTGGAGTGAGGGGGCAGCAAGGAGTTCACCCCTCCACTTT; CDR3 protein: CAWSEGAARSSPLHF
J gene: TRBJ1-2; D gene: NA; V gene: TRBV7-9; clone size: few; CDR3 DNA: TGTGCCAGCAGCTACCCCCCACAGGGCAACTATGGCTACACCTTC; CDR3 protein: CASSYPPQGNYGYTF
J gene: TRBJ1-5; D gene: NA; V gene: TRBV30; clone size: once; CDR3 DNA: TGTGCCTGGAGTGTCGGAAGCAATCAGCCCCAGCATTTT; CDR3 protein: CAWSVGSNQPQHF
J gene: TRBJ2-1; D gene: NA; V gene: TRBV19; clone size: once; CDR3 DNA: TGTGCCAGTAGTTGGGGGCACAATGAGCAGTTCTTC; CDR3 protein: CASSWGHNEQFF
J gene: TRBJ2-7; D gene: NA; V gene: TRBV29-1; clone size: NA; CDR3 DNA: TGCAGCGTTGCCCTGGAGTCCCTCTACGAGCAGTACTTC; CDR3 protein: CSVALESLYEQYF
J gene: TRBJ2-7; D gene: TRBD1; V gene: TRBV30; clone size: NA; CDR3 DNA: TGTGCCTGGAGTTCTGGACAGGCCAACTACGAGCAGTACTTC; CDR3 protein: CAWSSGQANYEQYF
J gene: TRBJ2-3; D gene: NA; V gene: TRBV7-9; clone size: few; CDR3 DNA: TGTGCCAGCAGCCAGGGAAACACAGATACGCAGTATTTT; CDR3 protein: CASSQGNTDTQYF
J gene: TRBJ2-6; D gene: NA; V gene: TRBV14; clone size: NA; CDR3 DNA: TGTGCCAGCAGCCAGGGGGCTGGGGCCAACGTCCTGACTTTC; CDR3 protein: CASSQGAGANVLTF
J gene: TRBJ2-1; D gene: NA; V gene: TRBV7-6; clone size: NA; CDR3 DNA: TGTGCCAGCAGTCACTACAATGAGCAGTTCTTC; CDR3 protein: CASSHYNEQFF
J gene: TRBJ1-1; D gene: TRBD1; V gene: TRBV30; clone size: few; CDR3 DNA: TGTGCCTGGAGTGGATTAGACAGGGGGAACGCTGAAGCTTTCTTT; CDR3 protein: CAWSGLDRGNAEAFF
J gene: TRBJ1-6; D gene: TRBD1; V gene: TRBV9; clone size: NA; CDR3 DNA: TGTGCCAGCAGCGTAGAAGGGACAGAAGCTAATTCACCCCTCCACTTT; CDR3 protein: CASSVEGTEANSPLHF
J gene: TRBJ1-5; D gene: NA; V gene: TRBV9; clone size: NA; CDR3 DNA: TGTGCCAGCAGCGTAGAGGGTGCACAGCCCCAGCATTTT; CDR3 protein: CASSVEGAQPQHF
J gene: TRBJ1-2; D gene: NA; V gene: TRBV6-5; clone size: NA; CDR3 DNA: TGTGCCAGCGGTGCGGTCGATGGCTACACCTTC; CDR3 protein: CASGAVDGYTF
J gene: TRBJ2-3; D gene: NA; V gene: TRBV30; clone size: NA; CDR3 DNA: TGTGCCTGGAGCCGGGACGGCACAGATACGCAGTATTTT; CDR3 protein: CAWSRDGTDTQYF
J gene: TRBJ2-5; D gene: NA; V gene: TRBV6-5; clone size: NA; CDR3 DNA: TGTGCCAGCAGAGCCACAGGGAGGGAGACCCAGTACTTC; CDR3 protein: CASRATGRETQYF
J gene: TRBJ1-2; D gene: NA; V gene: TRBV29-1; clone size: NA; CDR3 DNA: TGCAGCGTACGAACGAATGACTATGGCTACACCTTC; CDR3 protein: CSVRTNDYGYTF
J gene: TRBJ2-7; D gene: TRBD2; V gene: TRBV6-1; clone size: NA; CDR3 DNA: TGTGCCAGCAGTCCTGGACTAGCGGCTGACTACGAGCAGTACTTC; CDR3 protein: CASSPGLAADYEQYF
J gene: TRBJ1-3; D gene: NA; V gene: TRBV4-2; clone size: NA; CDR3 DNA: TGTGCCAGCAGCCAAGACATACACAGGATCTTCTCTGGAAACACCATATATTTT; CDR3 protein: CASSQDIHRIFSGNTIYF
J gene: TRBJ2-2; D gene: NA; V gene: TRBV27; clone size: NA; CDR3 DNA: TGTGCCGGCATTGGGCCTTTAACCGGGGAGCTGTTTTTT; CDR3 protein: CAGIGPLTGELFF
J gene: TRBJ2-1; D gene: NA; V gene: TRBV29-1; clone size: few; CDR3 DNA: TGCAGCGCAGCGGAGAGCTCCTACAATGAGCAGTTCTTC; CDR3 protein: CSAAESSYNEQFF
J gene: TRBJ2-1; D gene: NA; V gene: TRBV30; clone size: few; CDR3 DNA: TGTGCCTGGAGTGTCGGTGGGGAGAATGAGCAGTTCTTC; CDR3 protein: CAWSVGGENEQFF
J gene: TRBJ2-7; D gene: NA; V gene: TRBV7-9; clone size: few; CDR3 DNA: TGTGCCAGCAGCTTAATCAGGACTACGGATTCCTACGAGCAGTACTTC; CDR3 protein: CASSLIRTTDSYEQYF
J gene: TRBJ2-3; D gene: NA; V gene: TRBV6-6; clone size: NA; CDR3 DNA: TGTGCCAGCACCCAAGGTTTAAATACGCAGTATTTT; CDR3 protein: CASTQGLNTQYF
J gene: TRBJ1-1; D gene: NA; V gene: TRBV25-1; clone size: NA; CDR3 DNA: TGTGCCAGCCCTAAGGTAGGGGGGCGTTTGCGAACTGAAGCTTTCTTT; CDR3 protein: CASPKVGGRLRTEAFF
J gene: TRBJ1-2; D gene: TRBD1; V gene: TRBV29-1; clone size: once; CDR3 DNA: TGCAGCGTTAGCCCCGGGTTGGGACAGGGGATAAGTGGCTACACCTTC; CDR3 protein: CSVSPGLGQGISGYTF
J gene: TRBJ2-5; D gene: NA; V gene: TRBV10-3; clone size: once; CDR3 DNA: TGTGCCATCAGGGGGGACGGCCAAGAGACCCAGTACTTC; CDR3 protein: CAIRGDGQETQYF
J gene: TRBJ1-6; D gene: NA; V gene: TRBV29-1; clone size: NA; CDR3 DNA: TGCAGCGTTGATACCGGGAGCTCCTATAATTCACCCCTCCACTTT; CDR3 protein: CSVDTGSSYNSPLHF
J gene: TRBJ2-5; D gene: TRBD2; V gene: TRBV29-1; clone size: NA; CDR3 DNA: TGCAGCGGGCAACTAGCGGGGACCCAAGAGACCCAGTACTTC; CDR3 protein: CSGQLAGTQETQYF
J gene: TRBJ1-2; D gene: NA; V gene: TRBV30; clone size: NA; CDR3 DNA: TGTGCCTGGACCGTGGTACATAACGACTATGGCTACACCTTC; CDR3 protein: CAWTVVHNDYGYTF
J gene: TRBJ2-5; D gene: NA; V gene: TRBV13; clone size: few; CDR3 DNA: TGTGCCAGCAGCTTAGGGGGCCTCCAAGAGACCCAGTACTTC; CDR3 protein: CASSLGGLQETQYF
J gene: TRBJ2-1; D gene: NA; V gene: TRBV29-1; clone size: NA; CDR3 DNA: TGCAGCGTTGAAGGGTGGAGGGGCTACAATGAGCAGTTCTTC; CDR3 protein: CSVEGWRGYNEQFF
J gene: TRBJ2-2; D gene: NA; V gene: TRBV29-1; clone size: NA; CDR3 DNA: TGCAGCGTTGAACGTGGGGACACCGGGGAGCTGTTTTTT; CDR3 protein: CSVERGDTGELFF
J gene: TRBJ1-1; D gene: TRBD1; V gene: TRBV30; clone size: few; CDR3 DNA: TGTGCCTGGACGGACAGGTTGAACACTGAAGCTTTCTTT; CDR3 protein: CAWTDRLNTEAFF
J gene: TRBJ2-2; D gene: NA; V gene: TRBV30; clone size: few; CDR3 DNA: TGTGCCTGGAACGGGGCCCTTGACTGGGAGCTGTTTTTT; CDR3 protein: CAWNGALDWELFF
J gene: TRBJ2-7; D gene: NA; V gene: TRBV29-1; clone size: NA; CDR3 DNA: TGCAGCGTTGAAGATCCGGGCGAAACCTACGAGCAGTACTTC; CDR3 protein: CSVEDPGETYEQYF
J gene: TRBJ1-6; D gene: NA; V gene: TRBV19; clone size: NA; CDR3 DNA: TGTGCCAGTAGTATTGCGTCGCTGGGTATGTCACCCCTCCACTTT; CDR3 protein: CASSIASLGMSPLHF
J gene: TRBJ2-2; D gene: TRBD1; V gene: TRBV29-1; clone size: NA; CDR3 DNA: TGCAGCGTTCTTGTGGGGGACAGGGGGCAATTGGAGGAGCTGTTTTTT; CDR3 protein: CSVLVGDRGQLEELFF
J gene: TRBJ1-2; D gene: NA; V gene: TRBV30; clone size: few; CDR3 DNA: TGTGCCTGGAGTGTACCGGGGGGCCTACATGGCTACACCTTC; CDR3 protein: CAWSVPGGLHGYTF